The 4 T cell receptor beta chains reported below all come from one sample, sequenced in a study of blood T cell repertoires in COVID-19. Data came from immunoSEQ multiplex PCR; TCRdb stores just in-frame clones and leaves some out. This sample yields about 400,000 clones, of which around 90% are seen a single time; roughly 2% belongs to the top ten. Sequenced sample: PBMCs or T cells enriched from blood (not recorded which). The receptors originated from a woman between 40 and 55 years old with acute COVID-19.

The rearrangement uses TRBV9 and TRBJ1-6, with 7 bases fitting TRBD1. Germline-derived CDR1 and CDR2 are SGDLS and YYNGEE. CDR3 length: 16 amino acids. The ends lost 4 bases at V and 6 bases at J; junction bases unmatched: 10. The CDR3 protein is CASSPNRGSGNSPLHF. The CDR3 nucleotides read TGTGCCAGCAGCCCAAACAGGGGTAGTGGTAATTCACCCCTCCACTTT.

The chain employs TRBV6-5 and TRBJ1-2; TRBD1 aligns across 9 bases. CDR1 MNHEY and CDR2 SVGAGI come from the germline V gene. The junction had 4 bases not matched to a gene; V was cut back by 2 bases and J by 6 bases. This CDR3 region has 14 residues. The CDR3 DNA is TGTGCCAGCAGTTACCGGGACAGGGCGCATGGCTACACCTTC. It is translated as CASSYRDRAHGYTF.

The chain links TRBV5-4 to TRBJ2-5, with 10 positions matching TRBD1. CDR3 length equals 15 residues. V lost 3 bases, J lost 3 bases, and 5 bases stayed unmatched. Germline loops: CDR1 SGHNT, CDR2 YYREEE (reference sequence). The CDR3 coding sequence is TGTGCCAGCAGCTCCACCGGGACAGGGGAAGAGACCCAGTACTTC. Translation: CASSSTGTGEETQYF. The variable domain in full, with the rest retrieved from reference TRBV5-4 and TRBJ2-5, is ETGVTQSPTHLIKTRGQQVTLRCSSQSGHNTVSWYQQALGQGPQFIFQYYREEENGRGNFPPRFSGLQFPNYSSELNVNALELDDSALYLCASSSTGTGEETQYFGPGTRLLVL.

This clone was counted a single time. The chain links TRBV27 to TRBJ1-4; D may be TRBD1 (6 bases). CDR3 length: 14 amino acids. The germline V gene has CDR1 MNHEY and CDR2 SMNVEV (reference sequence). The V end lost 5 bases, the J end lost 5 bases, and 12 bases lay between the germline ends. This CDR3 reads CASSSRTGNEKLFF. CDR3 DNA: TGTGCCAGCAGTAGTCGAACAGGGAATGAAAAACTGTTTTTT.